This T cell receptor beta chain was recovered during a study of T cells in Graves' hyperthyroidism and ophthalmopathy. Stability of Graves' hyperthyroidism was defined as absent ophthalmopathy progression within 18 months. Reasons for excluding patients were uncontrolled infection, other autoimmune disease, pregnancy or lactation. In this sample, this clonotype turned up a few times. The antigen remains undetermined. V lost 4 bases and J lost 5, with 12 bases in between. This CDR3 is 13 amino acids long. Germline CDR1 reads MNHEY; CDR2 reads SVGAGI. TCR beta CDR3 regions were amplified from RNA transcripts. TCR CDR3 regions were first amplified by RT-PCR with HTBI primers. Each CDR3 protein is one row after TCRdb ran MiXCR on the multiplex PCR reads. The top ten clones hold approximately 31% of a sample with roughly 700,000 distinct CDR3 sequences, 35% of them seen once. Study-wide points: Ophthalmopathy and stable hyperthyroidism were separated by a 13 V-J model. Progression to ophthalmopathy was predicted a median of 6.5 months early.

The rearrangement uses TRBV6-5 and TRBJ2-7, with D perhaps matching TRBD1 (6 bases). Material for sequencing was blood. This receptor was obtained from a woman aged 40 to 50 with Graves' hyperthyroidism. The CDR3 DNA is TGTGCCAGCAGTTTTGACAGGCACCACGAGCAGTACTTC. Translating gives CASSFDRHHEQYF.